The rows below give T cell receptor beta chains drawn from one sample of a study of cytomegalovirus exposure and HLA in healthy donors. Sequencing used immunoSEQ multiplex PCR; TCRdb keeps in-frame clones, though not all of them. The table shows 150,000 or so clones, with 70% to 80% occurring only once. Sequencing used PBMCs. The receptors were sampled from a man aged 25 to 45 in good health and CMV-seropositive. Both conserved end residues are part of each CDR3. Each record gives: clone size, V gene, J gene, D gene, CDR3 DNA, CDR3 protein. D genes are given only for firm matches. For some rows the clone size is stated as once, few or many, or as a class when expanded; others skip it.

>.|TRBV20-1|TRBJ2-7|TRBD2
TGCAGTGCTAGGGGAGGGTCTTCCCAGTACTTC
CSARGGSSQYF
>.|TRBV7-9|TRBJ2-1|TRBD2
TGTGCCAGCAGCTTCCGGGAGGGCCCTGACAATGAGCAGTTCTTC
CASSFREGPDNEQFF
>.|TRBV25-1|TRBJ2-2|TRBD2
TGTGCCAGCAGTGGTAGCGGGGAGAACACCGGGGAGCTGTTTTTT
CASSGSGENTGELFF
>once|TRBV4-2|TRBJ2-5|TRBD1
TGTGCCAGCAGCCAAGAACCGGGACAGCTCCAAGAGACCCAGTACTTC
CASSQEPGQLQETQYF
>.|TRBV9|TRBJ1-2|.
TGTGCCAGCAGCGTAGGCGGGCCAATAAGCGAGGGCTACACCTTC
CASSVGGPISEGYTF
>.|TRBV27|TRBJ1-2|TRBD1
TGTGCCAGCAGTTCACAACAGGGGACCTATGGCTACACCTTC
CASSSQQGTYGYTF
>.|TRBV18|TRBJ1-1|TRBD1
TGTGCCAGCTCACCGGGGACAGGGGGTACTGAAGCTTTCTTT
CASSPGTGGTEAFF
>.|TRBV28|TRBJ1-2|TRBD1
TGTGCCAGCAGGACGCCGACAGGGATCTATGGCTACACCTTC
CASRTPTGIYGYTF
>.|TRBV27|TRBJ1-3|.
TGTGCCAGCAGTTCCCGGAGCTCTGGAAACACCATATATTTT
CASSSRSSGNTIYF
>.|TRBV9|TRBJ2-1|.
TGTGCCAGCAGCCGCCCAGGACTGGAAAAGTGGAATGAGCAGTTCTTC
CASSRPGLEKWNEQFF
>.|TRBV6-5|TRBJ2-2|.
TGTGCCAGCAGTTACCAGGGCCTGAACACCGGGGAGCTGTTTTTT
CASSYQGLNTGELFF
>.|TRBV5-1|TRBJ2-7|TRBD1
TGCGCCAGCAGCTTTACAGGGGGGATCTCCTACGAGCAGTACTTC
CASSFTGGISYEQYF
>.|TRBV6-5|TRBJ1-1|.
TGTGCCAGCAGTTCGGAGACTGAAGCTTTCTTT
CASSSETEAFF
>.|TRBV11-2|TRBJ2-2|TRBD2
TGTGCCAGCAGCTTAGGCCAGCGGGAGAACACCGGGGAGCTGTTTTTT
CASSLGQRENTGELFF
>.|TRBV20-1|TRBJ2-1|.
TGCAGTGTAGAGCTTTACAATGAGCAGTTCTTC
CSVELYNEQFF
>.|TRBV28|TRBJ2-7|.
TGTGCCAGCAGTTTATCGGGGAGGATCTCCTACGAGCAGTACTTC
CASSLSGRISYEQYF
>.|TRBV5-4|TRBJ1-1|.
TGTGCCAGCGCGAAAGCAGGGGTGAACACTGAAGCTTTCTTT
CASAKAGVNTEAFF
>.|TRBV19|TRBJ2-1|TRBD2
TGTGCCAGTAGTATAGATGGAGCGGGAGGTTACTACAATGAGCAGTTCTTC
CASSIDGAGGYYNEQFF
>.|TRBV18|TRBJ1-5|TRBD1
TGTGCCAGCACCCCGACAGGGTTGGGACAGCCCCAGCATTTT
CASTPTGLGQPQHF
>.|TRBV30|TRBJ2-1|.
TGTGCCTGGAGTGTACTCAAGTGGCAGTTCTTC
CAWSVLKWQFF
>.|TRBV9|TRBJ1-1|TRBD1
TGTGCCAGTTCGACAGGGGGAGGCACTGAAGCTTTCTTT
CASSTGGGTEAFF
>.|TRBV7-8|TRBJ2-2|.
TGTGCCAGCAGCTCGCAACCTAGTCTGAACACCGGGGAGCTGTTTTTT
CASSSQPSLNTGELFF
>.|TRBV28|TRBJ2-7|TRBD1
TGTGCCAGCAGTCCGTCCGGGACAGGGAGCCCCTACGAGCAGTACTTC
CASSPSGTGSPYEQYF
>.|TRBV28|TRBJ2-7|TRBD2
TGTGCCAGCAGTTTAGGCGGGAGGGCGTACGAGCAGTACTTC
CASSLGGRAYEQYF
>.|TRBV27|TRBJ2-1|TRBD2
TGTGCCAGCAGTCGAATTGTAGCGGGAGGGTTGGATGAGCAGTTCTTC
CASSRIVAGGLDEQFF
>.|TRBV5-1|TRBJ2-5|.
TGCGCCAGCAGCGGGGGACAACCTGGGCGGGAGACCCAGTACTTC
CASSGGQPGRETQYF
>once|TRBV10-1|TRBJ2-5|TRBD2
TGCGCCAGCAGTGCTGGGGTGGTAGCGGGGGTACAAGAGACCCAGTACTTC
CASSAGVVAGVQETQYF
>.|TRBV29-1|TRBJ2-4|.
TGCAGCGTTGAAGGCGGGCGCGCGGGAAGAAACATTCAGTACTTC
CSVEGGRAGRNIQYF
>.|TRBV2|TRBJ1-2|.
TGTGCCAGCACCCCACAGGTTTATGGCTACACCTTC
CASTPQVYGYTF
>.|TRBV27|TRBJ2-7|TRBD2
TGTGCCAGCAGGCCCAGCGGGAGGCCAACCTACGAGCAGTACTTC
CASRPSGRPTYEQYF
>.|TRBV30|TRBJ2-2|TRBD2
TGTGCCTTCACCGGGACTAGCGGGGGGTACACCGGGGAGCTGTTTTTT
CAFTGTSGGYTGELFF
>.|TRBV11-2|TRBJ2-7|TRBD2
TGTGCCAGCAGCCTAGCCGGGACTAGCGGGAGTATCTACGAGCAGTACTTC
CASSLAGTSGSIYEQYF
>.|TRBV7-2|TRBJ1-3|.
TGTGCCAGCAGCCCCCCGGGCTCTGGAAACACCATATATTTT
CASSPPGSGNTIYF
>.|TRBV30|TRBJ2-7|TRBD1
TGTGCCTGGAGACAATCCGGGACAGGGAAGTACTTC
CAWRQSGTGKYF
>.|TRBV2|TRBJ1-1|.
TGTGCCAGCAGAATCCAGTCAGGGAACACTGAAGCTTTCTTT
CASRIQSGNTEAFF
>.|TRBV9|TRBJ2-7|TRBD1
TGTGCCAGCAGCGAGAGGACAGGGGCCTACGAGCAGTACTTC
CASSERTGAYEQYF
>.|TRBV7-9|TRBJ2-7|.
TGTGCCAGCAGCCCTGGGGCGGATTACGAGCAGTACTTC
CASSPGADYEQYF